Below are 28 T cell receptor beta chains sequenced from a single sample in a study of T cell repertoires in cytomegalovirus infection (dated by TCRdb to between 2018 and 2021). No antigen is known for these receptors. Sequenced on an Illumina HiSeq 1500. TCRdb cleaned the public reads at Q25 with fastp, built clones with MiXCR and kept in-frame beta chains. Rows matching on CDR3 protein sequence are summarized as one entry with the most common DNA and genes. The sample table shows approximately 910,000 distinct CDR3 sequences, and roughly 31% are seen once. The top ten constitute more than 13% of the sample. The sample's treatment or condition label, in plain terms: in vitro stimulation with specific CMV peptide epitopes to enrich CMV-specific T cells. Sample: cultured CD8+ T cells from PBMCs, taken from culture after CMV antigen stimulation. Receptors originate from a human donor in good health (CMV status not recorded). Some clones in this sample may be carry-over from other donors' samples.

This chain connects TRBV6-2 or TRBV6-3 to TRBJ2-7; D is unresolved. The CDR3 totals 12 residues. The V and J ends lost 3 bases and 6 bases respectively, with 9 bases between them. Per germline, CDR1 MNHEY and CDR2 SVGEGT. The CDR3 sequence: CASSYDPLEQYV. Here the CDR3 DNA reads TGTGCCAGCAGTTATGATCCCCTCGAGCAGTACGTC.

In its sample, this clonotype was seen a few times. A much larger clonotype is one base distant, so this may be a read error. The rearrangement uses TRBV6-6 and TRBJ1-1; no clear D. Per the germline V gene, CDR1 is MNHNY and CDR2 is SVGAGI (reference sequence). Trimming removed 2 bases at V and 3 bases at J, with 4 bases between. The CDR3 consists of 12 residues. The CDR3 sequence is CASSYVDTEAFF. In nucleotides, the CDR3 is TGTGCCAGCAGTTACGTGGACACTGAAGCTTTCTTT.

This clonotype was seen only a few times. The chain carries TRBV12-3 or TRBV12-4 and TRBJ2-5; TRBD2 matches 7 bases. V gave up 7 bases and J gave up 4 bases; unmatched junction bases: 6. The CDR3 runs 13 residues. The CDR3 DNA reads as TGTGCCAGCAAAACTTGGGGGGGAGAGACCCAGTACTTC. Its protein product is CASKTWGGETQYF.

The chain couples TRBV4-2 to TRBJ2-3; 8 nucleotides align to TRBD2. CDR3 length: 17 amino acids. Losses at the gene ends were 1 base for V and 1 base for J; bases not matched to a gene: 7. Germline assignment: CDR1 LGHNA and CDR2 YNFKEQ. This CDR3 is CASSQGITSGRTDTQYF. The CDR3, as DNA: TGTGCCAGCAGCCAAGGCATTACTAGCGGACGCACAGATACGCAGTATTTT.

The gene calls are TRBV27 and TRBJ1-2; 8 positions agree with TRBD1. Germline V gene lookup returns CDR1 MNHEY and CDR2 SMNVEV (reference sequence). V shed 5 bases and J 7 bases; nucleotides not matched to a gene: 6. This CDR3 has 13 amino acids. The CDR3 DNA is TGTGCCAGCAGTCTAAGGACAGGGCTTGGCTACACCTTC. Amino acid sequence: CASSLRTGLGYTF.

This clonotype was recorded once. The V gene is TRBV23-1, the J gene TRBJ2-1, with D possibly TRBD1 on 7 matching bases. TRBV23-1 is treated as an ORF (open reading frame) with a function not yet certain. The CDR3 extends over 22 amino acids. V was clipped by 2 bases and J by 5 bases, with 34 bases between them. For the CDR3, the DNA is TGCGCCAGCAGTCAAATACTACCGGGACAGCAAGGACTACCGGGAGTTAACAATGAGCAGTTCTTC. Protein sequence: CASSQILPGQQGLPGVNNEQFF.

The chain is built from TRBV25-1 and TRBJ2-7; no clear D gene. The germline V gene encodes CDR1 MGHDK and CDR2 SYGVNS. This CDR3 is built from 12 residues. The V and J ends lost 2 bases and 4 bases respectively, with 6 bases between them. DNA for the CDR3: TGTGCCAGCAGTGAAAACACGTACGAGCAGTACTTC. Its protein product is CASSENTYEQYF.

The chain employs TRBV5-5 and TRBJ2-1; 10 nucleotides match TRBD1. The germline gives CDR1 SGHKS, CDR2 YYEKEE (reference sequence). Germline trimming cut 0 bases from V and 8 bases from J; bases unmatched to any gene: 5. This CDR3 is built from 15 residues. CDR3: CASSLVGQGGDEQFF. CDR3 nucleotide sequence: TGTGCCAGCAGCTTGGTCGGACAGGGGGGCGATGAGCAGTTCTTC.

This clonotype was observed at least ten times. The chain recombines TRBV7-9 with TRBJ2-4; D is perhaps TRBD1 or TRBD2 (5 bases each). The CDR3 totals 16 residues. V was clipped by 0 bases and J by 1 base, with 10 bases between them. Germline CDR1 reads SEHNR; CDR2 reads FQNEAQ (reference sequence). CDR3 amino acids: CASSLAGETAKNIQYF. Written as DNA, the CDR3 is TGTGCCAGCAGCTTAGCGGGGGAGACGGCCAAAAACATTCAGTACTTC.

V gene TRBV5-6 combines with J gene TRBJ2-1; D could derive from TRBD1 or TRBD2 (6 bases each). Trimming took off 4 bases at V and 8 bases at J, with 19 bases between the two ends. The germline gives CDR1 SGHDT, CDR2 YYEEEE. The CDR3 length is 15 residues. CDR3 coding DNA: TGTGCCAGCAGCGGAGGACAGAGGGGGGTAGATGAGCAGTTCTTC. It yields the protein CASSGGQRGVDEQFF.

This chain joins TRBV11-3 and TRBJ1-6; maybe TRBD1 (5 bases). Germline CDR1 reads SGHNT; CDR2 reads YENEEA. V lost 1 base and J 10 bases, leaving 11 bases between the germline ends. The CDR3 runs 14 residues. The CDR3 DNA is TGTGCCAGCAGCTTAGGAGGGGCCGGATCACCCCTCCACTTT. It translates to CASSLGGAGSPLHF.

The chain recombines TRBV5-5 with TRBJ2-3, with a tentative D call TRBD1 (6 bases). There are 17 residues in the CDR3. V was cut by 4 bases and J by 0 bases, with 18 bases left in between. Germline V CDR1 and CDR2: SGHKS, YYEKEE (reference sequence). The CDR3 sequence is CASSKTGTRTSTDTQYF. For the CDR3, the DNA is TGTGCCAGCAGCAAAACCGGGACAAGAACTAGCACAGATACGCAGTATTTT. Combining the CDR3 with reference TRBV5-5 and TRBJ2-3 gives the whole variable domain DAGVTQSPTHLIKTRGQQVTLRCSPISGHKSVSWYQQVLGQGPQFIFQYYEKEERGRGNFPDRFSARQFPNYSSELNVNALLLGDSALYLCASSKTGTRTSTDTQYFGPGTRLTVL.

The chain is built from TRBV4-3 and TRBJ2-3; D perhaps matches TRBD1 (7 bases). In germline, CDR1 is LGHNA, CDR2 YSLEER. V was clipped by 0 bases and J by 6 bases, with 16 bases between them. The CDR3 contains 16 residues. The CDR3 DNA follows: TGCGCCAGCAGCCAAGAGAGAACAGGGGCGGGGGATACGCAGTATTTT. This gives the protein CASSQERTGAGDTQYF.

The CDR3 region has the DNA TGTGCCAGCAGTTATGGGCCCCAAGGCGAGCAGTTCTTC. Its translation is CASSYGPQGEQFF. The chain has TRBV6-2 or TRBV6-3 and TRBJ2-1; D uncertain. Germline V gives CDR1 MNHEY, CDR2 SVGEGT. Trimming removed 3 bases at V and 10 bases at J, with 13 bases between. The CDR3 runs to 13 residues.

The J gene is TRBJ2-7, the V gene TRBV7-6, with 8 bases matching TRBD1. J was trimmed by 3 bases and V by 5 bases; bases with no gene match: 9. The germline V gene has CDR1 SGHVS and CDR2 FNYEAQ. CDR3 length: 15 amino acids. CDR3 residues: CASSRTGGLDYEQYF. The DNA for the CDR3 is TGTGCCAGCAGCAGAACAGGGGGGCTTGACTACGAGCAGTACTTC.

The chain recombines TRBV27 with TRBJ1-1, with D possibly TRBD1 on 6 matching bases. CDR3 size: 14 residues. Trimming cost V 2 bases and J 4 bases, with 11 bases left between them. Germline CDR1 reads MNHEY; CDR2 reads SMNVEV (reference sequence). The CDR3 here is CASSLIQGGTEAFF. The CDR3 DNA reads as TGTGCCAGCAGTTTAATACAGGGAGGCACTGAAGCTTTCTTT.

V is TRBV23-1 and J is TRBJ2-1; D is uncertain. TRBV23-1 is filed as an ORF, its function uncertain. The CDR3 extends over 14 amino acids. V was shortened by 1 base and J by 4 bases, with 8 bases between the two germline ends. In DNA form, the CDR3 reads TGCGCCAGCAGTCAATACCTGGGATACAATGAGCAGTTCTTC. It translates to CASSQYLGYNEQFF.

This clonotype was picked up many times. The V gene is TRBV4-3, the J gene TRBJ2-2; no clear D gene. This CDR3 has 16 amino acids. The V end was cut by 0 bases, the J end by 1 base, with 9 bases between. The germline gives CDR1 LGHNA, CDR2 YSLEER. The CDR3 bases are TGCGCCAGCAGCCAAGATCCGGCAGGGAACACCGGGGAGCTGTTTTTT. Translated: CASSQDPAGNTGELFF.

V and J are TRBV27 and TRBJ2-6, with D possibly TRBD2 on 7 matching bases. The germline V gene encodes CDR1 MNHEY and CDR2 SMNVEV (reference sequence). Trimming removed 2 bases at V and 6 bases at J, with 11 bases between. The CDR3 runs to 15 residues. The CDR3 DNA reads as TGTGCCAGCAGTTTAACAGGGAGGGCGGCCAACGTCCTGACTTTC. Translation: CASSLTGRAANVLTF.

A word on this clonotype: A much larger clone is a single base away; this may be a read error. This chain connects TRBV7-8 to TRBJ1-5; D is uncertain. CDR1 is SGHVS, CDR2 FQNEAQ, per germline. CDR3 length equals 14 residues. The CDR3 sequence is CVSNPTWVDQPQHF. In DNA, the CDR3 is TGTGTCAGCAACCCGACATGGGTCGATCAGCCCCAGCATTTT. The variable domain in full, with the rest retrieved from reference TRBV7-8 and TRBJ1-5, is GAGVSQSPRYKVAKRGQDVALRCDPISGHVSLFWYQQALGQGPEFLTYFQNEAQLDKSGLPSDRFFAERPEGSVSTLKIQRTQQEDSAVYLCVSNPTWVDQPQHFGDGTRLSIL.

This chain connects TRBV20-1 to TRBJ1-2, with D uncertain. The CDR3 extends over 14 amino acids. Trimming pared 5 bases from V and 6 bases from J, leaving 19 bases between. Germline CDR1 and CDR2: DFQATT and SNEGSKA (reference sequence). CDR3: CSAVPRDISDGYTF. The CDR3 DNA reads TGCAGTGCTGTCCCCCGAGACATTAGCGATGGCTACACCTTC.

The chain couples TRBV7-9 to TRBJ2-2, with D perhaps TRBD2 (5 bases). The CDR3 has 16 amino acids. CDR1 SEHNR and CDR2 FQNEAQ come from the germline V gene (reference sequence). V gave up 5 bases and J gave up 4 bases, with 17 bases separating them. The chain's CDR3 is CASSTRATDLTGELFF. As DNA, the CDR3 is TGTGCCAGCAGCACTAGGGCGACGGACCTCACCGGGGAGCTGTTTTTT.

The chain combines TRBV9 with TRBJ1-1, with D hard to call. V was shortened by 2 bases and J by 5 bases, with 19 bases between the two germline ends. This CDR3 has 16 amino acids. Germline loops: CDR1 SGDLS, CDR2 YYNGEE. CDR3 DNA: TGTGCCAGCAGCGTCGGTGGTTACTGGGGAAGGACTGAAGCTTTCTTT. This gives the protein CASSVGGYWGRTEAFF.

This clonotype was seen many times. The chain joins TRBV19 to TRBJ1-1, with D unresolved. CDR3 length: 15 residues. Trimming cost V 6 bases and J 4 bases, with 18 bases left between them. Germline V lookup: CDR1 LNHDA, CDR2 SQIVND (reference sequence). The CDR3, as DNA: TGTGCCAGTAGCCTGTCCGGGTTTGTGGGCACTGAAGCTTTCTTT. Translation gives CASSLSGFVGTEAFF. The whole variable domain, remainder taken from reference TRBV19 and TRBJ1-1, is DGGITQSPKYLFRKEGQNVTLSCEQNLNHDAMYWYRQDPGQGLRLIYYSQIVNDFQKGDIAEGYSVSREKKESFPLTVTSAQKNPTAFYLCASSLSGFVGTEAFFGQGTRLTVV.

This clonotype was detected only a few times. CDR3 in amino acids: CASSLAGSFVEITQYF. The CDR3 region has the DNA TGTGCCAGCAGCTTGGCCGGTAGCTTTGTGGAGATTACGCAGTATTTT. V gene TRBV5-6 combines with J gene TRBJ2-3, with D hard to call. V lost 0 bases and J 8 bases, leaving 19 bases between the germline ends. The CDR3 runs to 16 residues. Germline-derived CDR1 and CDR2 are SGHDT and YYEEEE.

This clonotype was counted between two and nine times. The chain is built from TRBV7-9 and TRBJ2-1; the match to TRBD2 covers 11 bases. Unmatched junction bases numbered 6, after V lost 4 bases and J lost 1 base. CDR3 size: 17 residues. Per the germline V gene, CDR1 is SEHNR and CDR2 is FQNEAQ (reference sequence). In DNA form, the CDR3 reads TGTGCCAGCAGCTCAACTAGCGGGGGCGCTTCCTACAATGAGCAGTTCTTC. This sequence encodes CASSSTSGGASYNEQFF.

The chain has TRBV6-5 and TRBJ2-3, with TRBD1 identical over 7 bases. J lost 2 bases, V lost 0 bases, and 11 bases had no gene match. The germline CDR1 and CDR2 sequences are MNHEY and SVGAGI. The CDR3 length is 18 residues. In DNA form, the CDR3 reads TGTGCCAGCAGTTACTCGGCGTCGACAGGGAAATCCACAGATACGCAGTATTTT. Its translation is CASSYSASTGKSTDTQYF.

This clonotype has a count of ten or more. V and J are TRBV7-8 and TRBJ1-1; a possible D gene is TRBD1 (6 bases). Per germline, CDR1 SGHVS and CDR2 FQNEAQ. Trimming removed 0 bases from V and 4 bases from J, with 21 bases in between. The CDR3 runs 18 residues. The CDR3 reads CASSLAGGPPGRGTEAFF. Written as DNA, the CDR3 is TGTGCCAGCAGCTTAGCGGGGGGGCCCCCCGGTCGAGGCACTGAAGCTTTCTTT.